These 12 T cell receptor beta chains share one sample of origin, sequenced in a study of blood T cell repertoires in COVID-19. Clones were read by immunoSEQ multiplex PCR, and TCRdb kept only the in-frame ones, dropping some. The data show 140,000 or so clones, more than 65% seen once. The sequencing sample was made of peripheral blood. All receptors derive from a man between 60 and 75 years old with acute or convalescent COVID-19.

Only one count was recorded for this clone. The genes are TRBV7-9 and TRBJ2-7; D is unclear. Germline V lookup: CDR1 SEHNR, CDR2 FQNEAQ (reference sequence). The CDR3 contains 13 residues. With 3 bases removed from V and 3 bases from J, the gap between germline ends came to 9 bases. CDR3: CASSFPPSYEQYF. The CDR3 DNA reads as TGTGCCAGCAGCTTCCCACCCAGCTACGAGCAGTACTTC.

This clone was seen a handful of times. The CDR3 reads CASRTHSADTQYF. In DNA form, the CDR3 reads TGTGCCAGCAGAACCCATAGCGCAGATACGCAGTATTTT. This rearrangement joins TRBV12-3 or TRBV12-4 to TRBJ2-3; possible D gene TRBD2, 5 bases. The CDR3 runs 13 residues. V was cut by 6 bases and J by 4 bases, with 11 bases left in between.

This chain uses TRBV4-1 with TRBJ1-1, with 11 bases that match TRBD1. The germline CDR1 and CDR2 sequences are MGHRA and YSYEKL. V trimming: 8 bases; J trimming: 4 bases; junction bases outside the gene matches: 3. The CDR3 runs 13 residues. The CDR3: CASRDRGSTEAFF. In DNA, the CDR3 is TGCGCCAGCCGGGACAGGGGGTCCACTGAAGCTTTCTTT.

The V and J genes are TRBV12-3 or TRBV12-4 and TRBJ1-2; the D gene is possibly TRBD1 (6 bases). This CDR3 region has 13 residues. With 2 bases removed from V and 4 bases from J, the gap between germline ends came to 8 bases. In DNA form, the CDR3 reads TGTGCCAGCAGTTTAACAGGGATCTATGGCTACACCTTC. This translates into CASSLTGIYGYTF.

This sequence joins TRBV28 and TRBJ1-2, with D perhaps matching TRBD1 (5 bases). The V and J ends lost 6 bases and 8 bases respectively, with 13 bases between them. Germline loops: CDR1 MDHEN, CDR2 SYDVKM. This CDR3 has 12 residues. The CDR3 nucleotides read TGTGCCAGCAGCCTGGCGGGGGTCGGCTACACCTTC. Protein sequence: CASSLAGVGYTF.

This clone has just a few counts. The genes are TRBV4-1 and TRBJ2-1; weak D call: TRBD1 (5 bases). Germline assignment: CDR1 MGHRA and CDR2 YSYEKL. This CDR3 spans 14 amino acids. The V end was cut by 0 bases, the J end by 5 bases, with 8 bases between. The CDR3 coding sequence is TGCGCCAGCAGCCAAGATGCGACAGACAATGAGCAGTTCTTC. Its protein product is CASSQDATDNEQFF.

This clone was found a few times. The chain recombines TRBV4-1 with TRBJ1-5; D remains unclear. The CDR3 has 14 amino acids. Germline assignment: CDR1 MGHRA and CDR2 YSYEKL. With 0 bases removed from V and 3 bases from J, the gap between germline ends came to 6 bases. CDR3 protein: CASSQDSYNQPQHF. CDR3 DNA: TGCGCCAGCAGCCAAGACAGTTACAATCAGCCCCAGCATTTT.

This clone occurred many times. The V call is TRBV28, the J call TRBJ2-1; D not resolved. Per germline, CDR1 MDHEN and CDR2 SYDVKM. The CDR3 runs to 15 residues. V lost 3 bases and J lost 0, with 9 bases in between. CDR3 in DNA: TGTGCCAGCAGTTTCCCGCCTAGCTCCTACAATGAGCAGTTCTTC. This encodes CASSFPPSSYNEQFF.

CDR3 bases: TGTGCCAGCAGTTTAAAACAGGGGGGCTCCTACGAGCAGTACTTC. This gives the protein CASSLKQGGSYEQYF. The J gene is TRBJ2-7, the V gene TRBV27; 8 bases match TRBD1. Germline values: CDR1 MNHEY, CDR2 SMNVEV (reference sequence). V lost 2 bases to trimming and J lost 0 bases; unmatched junction nucleotides: 3. The CDR3 length is 15 residues.

V is TRBV15 and J is TRBJ2-7, with 7 bases matching TRBD1. CDR3 length equals 14 residues. The V and J ends lost 3 bases and 4 bases, in that order; junction bases with no gene match: 6. Germline V gene lookup returns CDR1 LNHNV and CDR2 YYDKDF (reference sequence). The CDR3 nucleotides are TGTGCCACCAGCAGCGGGACAGACAATTACGAGCAGTACTTC. Amino acids: CATSSGTDNYEQYF.

CDR3 in DNA: TGTGCCAGCAGCCAAGATGCAGGCAGATTACACGGGGAGCTGTTTTTT. Residues: CASSQDAGRLHGELFF. The rearrangement joins TRBV3-1 (or the pseudogene TRBV3-2) to TRBJ2-2; the D is unclear. Looked up from germline, CDR1 is LGHDT and CDR2 is YNNKEL (reference sequence). V was pared by 0 bases and J by 7 bases, with 15 bases between. The CDR3 is made up of 16 amino acids.

This clone was recorded many times. The V call is TRBV28, the J call TRBJ1-1, with D perhaps TRBD1 (6 bases). The CDR3 runs to 14 residues. Germline loops: CDR1 MDHEN, CDR2 SYDVKM. V dropped 9 bases and J dropped 0 bases, with 14 bases sitting between them. In DNA form, the CDR3 reads TGTGCCAGTACAGGGTCCCGCATGAACACTGAAGCTTTCTTT. Encoded protein: CASTGSRMNTEAFF.